One TCR beta chain is described in this entry. Researchers defined stable Graves' hyperthyroidism as no ophthalmopathy progression within 18 months. Diagnosis rested on symptoms, serum thyroxine and TRAb, thyroid ultrasound, and orbital computed tomography. Trimming left V 4 bases short and J 7 bases short, with 18 bases between. Germline V lookup: CDR1 SGHRS, CDR2 YFSETQ. There are 14 residues in the CDR3. Researchers amplified the TCR beta CDR3 regions from RNA transcripts. First-round RT-PCR targeting the TCR CDR3 was performed with the HTBI primer set. Via MiXCR, TCRdb re-called the multiplex PCR reads, giving one row per CDR3 protein. The table includes a few hundred thousand distinct CDR3 sequences, 15% to 19% detected once. The data belong to a study of T cells in Graves' hyperthyroidism and ophthalmopathy.

This sequence originates from a woman aged 25-40 years with Graves' hyperthyroidism. The V call is TRBV5-1, the J call TRBJ2-7; D unclear. The specimen was blood. CDR3 DNA sequence: TGCGCCAGCAGCCACTCCGGACGGGTCGGAGAGCAGTACTTC. It codes for CASSHSGRVGEQYF.